This entry lists 30 T cell receptor beta chains sequenced from one sample in a study of identifying expanded T cells in peripheral blood. TCRdb's table, derived via immunoSEQ multiplex PCR, lists solely in-frame clones and lacks some. The sample has under 130,000 clones, around 88% seen once; the top ten hold about a sixth. Sequencing input: blood. All receptors come from a person aged 18 to 75 in good health.

The chain combines TRBV5-4 with TRBJ2-5, with D possibly being TRBD1 or TRBD2 (7 bases each). Between the trimmed V and J ends, which lost 0 bases and 5 bases, there was a span of 17 bases. CDR1 is SGHNT, CDR2 YYREEE, per germline (reference sequence). The CDR3 totals 16 residues. CDR3 sequence reads: CASSLAGGGRGETQYF. DNA for the CDR3: TGTGCCAGCAGCTTGGCAGGGGGGGGACGAGGGGAGACCCAGTACTTC.

Notes on this clone: Sequence at one end of the junction differs from germline and may be a read error. The rearrangement uses TRBV27 and TRBJ2-4, with no clear D. The CDR3 runs to 14 residues. Germline lookup yields CDR1 MNHEY and CDR2 SMNVEV (reference sequence). CDR3 sequence reads: CANSTYSAVRIQYF. In nucleotides, the CDR3 is TGTGCCAACAGTACCTACAGCGCAGTTAGGATTCAGTACTTC.

The chain uses TRBV15 and TRBJ2-2; perhaps TRBD1 as D (7 bases). V lost 0 bases and J lost 0, with 11 bases in between. Germline V gene sequence: CDR1 LNHNV, CDR2 YYDKDF (reference sequence). The CDR3 consists of 17 residues. CDR3 loop: CATSRDRRGPNTGELFF. CDR3 nucleotide sequence: TGTGCCACCAGCAGAGATCGGAGGGGGCCGAACACCGGGGAGCTGTTTTTT.

CDR3 sequence reads: CASSSPADRDYGYTF. CDR3 DNA sequence: TGTGCCAGCAGTTCGCCCGCTGACAGGGACTATGGCTACACCTTC. The V call is TRBV28, the J call TRBJ1-2, with 7 bases identical to TRBD1. The CDR3 is 15 residues long. V gave up 4 bases and J gave up 3 bases; unmatched junction bases: 8. Germline values: CDR1 MDHEN, CDR2 SYDVKM.

Only one count was recorded for this clone. The chain employs TRBV28 and TRBJ1-5; D is unclear. Trimming pared 5 bases from V and 11 bases from J, leaving 16 bases between. Germline V lookup: CDR1 MDHEN, CDR2 SYDVKM. There are 13 residues in the CDR3. CDR3 protein: CASSLTPDGSQHF. Written as DNA, the CDR3 is TGTGCCAGCAGTCTAACCCCAGACGGCTCCCAGCATTTT.

The rearrangement links TRBV7-6 to TRBJ1-6, with unresolved D. Germline CDR1 reads SGHVS; CDR2 reads FNYEAQ. The CDR3 runs to 13 residues. Trimming took off 5 bases at V and 8 bases at J, with 10 bases between the two ends. The CDR3 nucleotides are TGTGCCAGCAGCGCCAATTCCTATTCACCCCTCCACTTT. Protein product: CASSANSYSPLHF.

The chain recombines TRBV29-1 with TRBJ1-3, with TRBD1 identical over 7 bases. V lost 4 bases to trimming and J lost 0 bases; unmatched junction nucleotides: 6. This CDR3 is 15 amino acids long. Germline V gene sequence: CDR1 SQVTM, CDR2 ANQGSEA. Written as DNA, the CDR3 is TGCAGCGTTGGAGAGGGGGCCAGCTCTGGAAACACCATATATTTT. Translated: CSVGEGASSGNTIYF.

This rearrangement joins TRBV7-7 to TRBJ2-2; D unresolved. CDR1 is SSHAT, CDR2 FNYEAQ, per germline (reference sequence). Trimming removed 0 bases at V and 2 bases at J, with 10 bases between. CDR3 length: 16 amino acids. CDR3 nucleotide sequence: TGTGCCAGCAGCTTAGCGTGGGCACAAAACACCGGGGAGCTGTTTTTT. This sequence encodes CASSLAWAQNTGELFF.

V and J are TRBV5-6 and TRBJ2-3, with a weak D call TRBD2 (5 bases). The CDR3 loop spans 16 amino acids. Trimming took off 2 bases at V and 1 base at J, with 14 bases between the two ends. The germline V gene encodes CDR1 SGHDT and CDR2 YYEEEE. In DNA form, the CDR3 reads TGTGCCAGCAGCTTAAACGGGGTCCATGGCACAGATACGCAGTATTTT. Translation: CASSLNGVHGTDTQYF.

This sequence joins TRBV7-9 and TRBJ1-6; weak D call: TRBD1 (5 bases). V lost 2 bases to trimming and J lost 1 base, with 9 bases between them. There are 16 residues in the CDR3. Germline V gene data show CDR1 as SEHNR and CDR2 as FQNEAQ (reference sequence). The CDR3, as DNA: TGTGCCAGCAGCTTAAGGGGTAGTTCCTATAATTCACCCCTCCACTTT. Amino acids: CASSLRGSSYNSPLHF.

The rearrangement joins TRBV18 to TRBJ2-7; 11 positions match TRBD2. V was clipped by 4 bases and J by 6 bases; unmatched bases: 17. The CDR3 totals 18 residues. Germline V gene data show CDR1 as KGHSH and CDR2 as LQKENI. The CDR3 DNA reads TGTGCCAGCTCACAATACAGGGGTCTAGCGGGGGGACCCCCCGAGCAGTACTTC. As protein: CASSQYRGLAGGPPEQYF.

The J gene is TRBJ2-5, the V gene TRBV7-2; 8 nucleotides match TRBD2. Trimming took 2 bases from V and 5 from J; bases not matched to a gene: 4. Germline V CDR1 and CDR2: SGHTA, FQGNSA. The CDR3 consists of 14 residues. CDR3 DNA: TGTGCCAGCAGCTTAAACGGGGGGGAGGAGACCCAGTACTTC. This codes for CASSLNGGEETQYF. Supplemented by reference TRBV7-2 and TRBJ2-5, the full variable domain reads GAGVSQSPSNKVTEKGKDVELRCDPISGHTALYWYRQSLGQGLEFLIYFQGNSAPDKSGLPSDRFSAERTGGSVSTLTIQRTQQEDSAVYLCASSLNGGEETQYFGPGTRLLVL.

The V and J genes are TRBV14 and TRBJ2-5; D remains ambiguous. The CDR3 is made up of 14 amino acids. Germline assignment: CDR1 SGHDN and CDR2 FVKESK. V shed 4 bases and J shed 5 bases, with 14 bases lying between them. The CDR3 loop is CASSRIQGFETQYF. The CDR3 DNA is TGTGCCAGCAGCCGGATACAAGGGTTCGAGACCCAGTACTTC.

The chain joins TRBV15 to TRBJ1-4; D gene ambiguous. V was shortened by 1 base and J by 5 bases, with 14 bases between the two germline ends. In germline, CDR1 is LNHNV, CDR2 YYDKDF (reference sequence). The CDR3 loop spans 16 amino acids. CDR3 in amino acids: CATSRGGGFLNEKLFF. In nucleotides, the CDR3 is TGTGCCACCAGCAGAGGCGGCGGGTTTCTGAATGAAAAACTGTTTTTT.

The chain is built from TRBV18 and TRBJ2-2, with TRBD1 as a possible D gene (6 bases). The CDR3 runs to 15 residues. CDR1 KGHSH and CDR2 LQKENI come from the germline V gene. V dropped 6 bases and J dropped 2 bases, with 13 bases sitting between them. In DNA form, the CDR3 reads TGTGCCAGCTCCAGGGGACCCTCCAACACCGGGGAGCTGTTTTTT. Protein sequence: CASSRGPSNTGELFF.

This sequence joins TRBV6-5 and TRBJ2-3; no definite D call. The V gene's germline CDR1 is MNHEY and CDR2 SVGAGI. The CDR3 is 15 amino acids. V was trimmed by 6 bases and J by 1 base, leaving 14 bases between them. This chain's CDR3 is CASSHGSYRTDTQYF. Here the CDR3 DNA reads TGTGCCAGCAGCCACGGTTCCTACCGCACAGATACGCAGTATTTT.

The chain carries TRBV4-3 and TRBJ2-7; TRBD1 aligns across 7 bases. The CDR3 extends over 15 amino acids. V trimming: 0 bases; J trimming: 8 bases; junction bases outside the gene matches: 10. CDR1 and CDR2 (germline): LGHNA, YSLEER. The chain's CDR3 is CASSQERTGLYQQYF. DNA of the CDR3: TGCGCCAGCAGCCAAGAAAGGACAGGACTTTATCAGCAGTACTTC.

The chain has TRBV28 and TRBJ2-5; TRBD1 aligns across 9 bases. The junction had 4 bases not matched to a gene; V was cut back by 4 bases and J by 1 base. The CDR3 covers 15 residues. Looked up from germline, CDR1 is MDHEN and CDR2 is SYDVKM. The CDR3 here is CASSWTGVGQETQYF. The DNA for the CDR3 is TGTGCCAGCAGTTGGACAGGGGTAGGCCAAGAGACCCAGTACTTC.

This clone was found once. The rearrangement joins TRBV27 to TRBJ2-1, with D perhaps TRBD1 (5 bases). This CDR3 has 12 residues. CDR1 and CDR2 (germline): MNHEY, SMNVEV (reference sequence). Trimming stripped 2 bases from V and 7 bases from J, with 6 bases between. Here the CDR3 reads CASSLQGNEQFF. The CDR3 DNA reads as TGTGCCAGCAGTTTACAGGGAAATGAGCAGTTCTTC.

Concerning this clone itself: One end of the junction fails to match germline, which may point to a read error. The CDR3 sequence: CASSLRRGNAEAFF. CDR3 coding DNA: TGTGCCAGTAGTCTCAGGAGAGGGAACGCTGAAGCTTTCTTT. The chain is built from TRBV19 and TRBJ1-1; D uncertain. The CDR3 totals 14 residues. Germline V gene data show CDR1 as LNHDA and CDR2 as SQIVND (reference sequence).

V is TRBV19 and J is TRBJ2-3; D is undetermined. CDR1 LNHDA and CDR2 SQIVND come from the germline V gene (reference sequence). The ends were cut back, 8 bases at V and 3 bases at J, with 12 bases in the middle. The CDR3 is 13 amino acids. CDR3 protein: CASSVVQTDTQYF. DNA of the CDR3: TGTGCCAGTTCGGTGGTTCAGACAGATACGCAGTATTTT.

Points on this clone: Other DNA sequences from this sample encode an identical CDR3 as well. The chain uses TRBV19 and TRBJ1-5; no definite D call. The CDR3 is 12 amino acids. V was clipped by 1 base and J by 2 bases, with 0 bases between them. The V gene's germline CDR1 is LNHDA and CDR2 SQIVND (reference sequence). CDR3 DNA: TGTGCCAGTAGTATAGGCAATCAGCCCCAGCATTTT. Translated, it gives CASSIGNQPQHF.

The chain has TRBV10-3 and TRBJ2-6; 11 bases are shared with TRBD1. J gave up 1 base and V 4 bases, and 6 bases lay outside the gene matches. The CDR3 sequence is 18 residues long. In germline, CDR1 is ENHRY, CDR2 SYGVKD. CDR3 bases: TGTGCCATCAGTGCCCTTGGGACAGGGGGGTCTGGGGCCAACGTCCTGACTTTC. It is translated as CAISALGTGGSGANVLTF.

This clone was detected ten times or more. The same CDR3 can be traced to other DNA sequences in this sample. This chain connects TRBV9 to TRBJ1-2; TRBD1 aligns across 7 bases. The CDR3 has 16 amino acids. Germline CDR1 is SGDLS and CDR2 is YYNGEE. V gave up 4 bases and J gave up 4 bases; unmatched junction bases: 13. The CDR3 nucleotides read TGTGCCAGCAGCTTGGAACCGACAGGGTATCCCTATGGCTACACCTTC. Its protein product is CASSLEPTGYPYGYTF.

V usage is TRBV7-6 and J usage is TRBJ2-7; D may be TRBD2 (5 bases). Germline assignment: CDR1 SGHVS and CDR2 FNYEAQ. The CDR3 covers 13 residues. The ends were cut back, 4 bases at V and 7 bases at J, with 14 bases in the middle. The DNA for the CDR3 is TGTGCCAGCAGCTCCGAACCTGGGAGAGAGCAGTACTTC. It specifies CASSSEPGREQYF.

The CDR3 spells CAWSRDRGDGYTF. CDR3 DNA sequence: TGTGCCTGGAGTAGGGACAGGGGGGATGGCTACACCTTC. The chain is built from TRBV30 and TRBJ1-2; 11 bases line up with TRBD1. Germline CDR1 is GTSNPN and CDR2 is SVGIG (reference sequence). CDR3 length equals 13 residues. V shed 2 bases, J shed 6 bases, and the junction held 2 bases outside the gene matches.

This clone was seen just once. The chain employs TRBV12-5 and TRBJ2-7; the D is unclear. Per the germline V gene, CDR1 is LGHNT and CDR2 is FRNRAP. The CDR3 covers 16 residues. The V gene lost 6 bases and the J gene lost 2 bases, with 20 bases spanning the gap. The CDR3 nucleotides are TGTGCTAGTGGCCGTTCTCTAGGGTCAGAGGCCTACGAGCAGTACTTC. This codes for CASGRSLGSEAYEQYF. Complete variable domain (other parts from reference TRBV12-5 and TRBJ2-7): DARVTQTPRHKVTEMGQEVTMRCQPILGHNTVFWYRQTMMQGLELLAYFRNRAPLDDSGMPKDRFSAEMPDATLATLKIQPSEPRDSAVYFCASGRSLGSEAYEQYFGPGTRLTVT.

The chain carries TRBV19 and TRBJ2-3, with D possibly matching TRBD2 (6 bases). The V gene lost 3 bases and the J gene lost 0 bases, with 10 bases spanning the gap. The CDR3 contains 15 residues. Per germline, CDR1 LNHDA and CDR2 SQIVND (reference sequence). The CDR3 reads CASSMAGRSTDTQYF. In DNA form, the CDR3 reads TGTGCCAGTAGTATGGCGGGACGGAGCACAGATACGCAGTATTTT.

The J gene is TRBJ1-5, the V gene TRBV5-8; 8 nucleotides line up with TRBD1. The V segment lost 2 bases and the J segment 4 bases; nucleotides outside the gene matches: 8. There are 16 residues in the CDR3. Germline assignment: CDR1 SGHTS and CDR2 YDEGEE. This CDR3 is CASSFAGGAENQPQHF. The CDR3 DNA reads as TGTGCCAGCAGCTTCGCAGGGGGCGCGGAGAATCAGCCCCAGCATTTT.

V usage is TRBV6-5 and J usage is TRBJ2-3, with D unresolved. In germline, CDR1 is MNHEY, CDR2 SVGAGI. This CDR3 has 15 amino acids. Trimming took off 2 bases at V and 0 bases at J, with 9 bases between the two ends. The DNA of the CDR3 is TGTGCCAGCAGTTACGGGTCAGAAAGCACAGATACGCAGTATTTT. Encoded protein: CASSYGSESTDTQYF.